This T cell receptor beta chain was recorded in a study of T cell responses to AZD1222 COVID-19 vaccine (dated by TCRdb to the early 2020s). Looking at the study overall: TCR sequencing was performed for some 250 trial participants, of whom approximately 200 were given two doses of AZD1222 and some 25 were given two doses of MenACWY control vaccine. Enrollment into the trials was organized by age into subgroups of 18-55, 56-69 and 70-plus years, and those subgroups contained 148, 28 and 57 TCR-sequenced participants, respectively.

From the germline V gene (reference sequence), CDR1 is WNHNN and CDR2 is SYGVQD. The cysteine opens and the phenylalanine closes a CDR3 of 17 amino acids. Only CDR3 DNA remains: 51 bases, in frame from the first base. After removal of 3 bases from V and 5 bases from J, the junction retains 12 bases not matched to a gene. The time point label for this specimen denotes: about 28 days (+/-7) after the second vaccine dose. AZD1222 recipients with second doses at about 4 weeks or about 12 weeks were pooled, because spike-specific TCR depth and breadth did not differ between schedules. Vaccinee samples were obtained from the UK trials COV001 and COV002, which included a single-blind randomized controlled phase 2/3 trial of AZD1222 (ChAdOx1 nCoV-19) in healthy adults. For TCRbeta chain sequencing, PBMC samples were collected from trial participants at day 0 and at day 28 after the second dose. About this clone: The clone's antigen remains unknown. No base qualities exist here, and no much larger clone lies one base off it.

The CDR3 regions of human TCRbeta chains were analyzed by immunosequencing. The authors' analysis ran thus. TCRs in the repertoires were matched against a reference library of SARS-CoV-2-specific TCRs that had been generated with the MIRA antigen-specificity platform. Breadth was defined as the fraction of unique TCRs that were SARS-CoV-2-associated. Depth was defined as the fraction of total T cells that were SARS-CoV-2-associated. Using the MIRA data, each spike-specific TCR was assigned both to the spike region to which the TCR was reactive and to a CD4 or CD8 class. Log10-transformed breadth and depth values were compared by one-way ANOVA with Sidak's multiple comparisons tests. As stored in TCRdb, this immuneACCESS dataset retains in-frame rearrangements with V and J assigned. A fraction of the clones does not appear; measured against another copy, unresolved V genes explain less than half of the discrepancy, and the remainder lacks a known reason. That table supplies the V and J calls and clone size; D and trimming were determined from the DNA. This sample has 150,000 or so clones in its table, and approximately 89% of those were observed once. The ten most abundant clones make up under 1.5% of the sample.

The research as a whole found: The vaccine-associated CD4 TCRs covered the entire spike protein, and the dominant responses fell in regions 160-218 and 743-854. Conclusions about previously exposed vaccinees are limited because only 5 or 6 AZD1222 recipients were SARS-CoV-2 seropositive at baseline. Epitopes outside the regions mutated in the B.1.351 and B.1.1.7 variants were reportedly recognized by nearly half of the unique spike-specific TCRs. No day 14 peak-response samples were available, so repertoires were characterized only after the peak T cell response. A significant rise in spike-specific TCR breadth and depth was observed after two AZD1222 doses relative to day 0 and relative to MenACWY recipients. Participants were mostly white British, with more females than males. The authors suggested clonal diversity may have been underestimated. The 56-69-year group was small, and its depth increase did not reach significance, likely because of low power.

The source material was peripheral blood, sampled 28 days after the second AZD1222 dose. The V and J genes are TRBV10-1 and TRBJ2-7; 11 junctional bases match TRBD2. The sequence was obtained from an adult who received the AZD1222 COVID-19 vaccine. CDR3 sequence: CASSDRGSGRAVNEQYF. The DNA sequence follows: TGCGCCAGCAGTGACAGAGGTAGCGGGAGGGCCGTCAACGAGCAGTACTTC.